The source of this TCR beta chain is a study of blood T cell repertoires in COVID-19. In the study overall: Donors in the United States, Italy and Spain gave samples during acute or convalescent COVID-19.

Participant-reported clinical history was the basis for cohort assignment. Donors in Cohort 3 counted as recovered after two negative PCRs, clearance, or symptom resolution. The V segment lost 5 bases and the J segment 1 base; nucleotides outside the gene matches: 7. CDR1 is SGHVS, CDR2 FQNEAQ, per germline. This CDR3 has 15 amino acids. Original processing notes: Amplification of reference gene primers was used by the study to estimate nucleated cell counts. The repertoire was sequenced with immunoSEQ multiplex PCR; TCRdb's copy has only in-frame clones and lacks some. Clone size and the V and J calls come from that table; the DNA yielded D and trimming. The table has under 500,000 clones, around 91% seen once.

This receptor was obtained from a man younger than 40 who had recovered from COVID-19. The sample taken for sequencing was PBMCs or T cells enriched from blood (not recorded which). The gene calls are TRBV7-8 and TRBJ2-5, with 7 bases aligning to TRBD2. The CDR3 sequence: CASSPLGGTQETQYF. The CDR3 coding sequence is TGTGCCAGCAGCCCCCTCGGGGGGACCCAAGAGACCCAGTACTTC.